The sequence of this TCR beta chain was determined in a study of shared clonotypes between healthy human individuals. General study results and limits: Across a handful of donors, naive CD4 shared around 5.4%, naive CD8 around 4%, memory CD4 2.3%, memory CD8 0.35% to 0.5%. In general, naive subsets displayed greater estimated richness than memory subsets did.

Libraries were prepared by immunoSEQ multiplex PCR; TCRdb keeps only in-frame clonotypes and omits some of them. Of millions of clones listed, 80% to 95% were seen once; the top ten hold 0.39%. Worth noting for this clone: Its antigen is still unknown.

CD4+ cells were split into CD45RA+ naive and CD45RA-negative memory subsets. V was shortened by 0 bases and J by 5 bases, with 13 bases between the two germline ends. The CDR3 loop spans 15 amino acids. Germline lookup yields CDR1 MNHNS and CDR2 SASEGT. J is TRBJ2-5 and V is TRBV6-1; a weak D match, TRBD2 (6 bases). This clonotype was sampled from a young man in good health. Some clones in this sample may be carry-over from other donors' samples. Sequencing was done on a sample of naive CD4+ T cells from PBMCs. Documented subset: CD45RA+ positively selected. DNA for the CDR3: TGTGCCAGCAGTGAAGCCGGGACTCCCATTGAGACCCAGTACTTC. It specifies CASSEAGTPIETQYF.